Below, 4 T cell receptor beta chains from the same sample are listed, as sequenced in a study of post-analysis software for immune sequencing data. General study results and limits: Roughly five TRBV segments appeared more often in patients than in controls, and TRBV5-6, TRBV5-1 and TRBV20-1 were among these.

These receptors have no identified antigens. Unique-molecular-identifier-tagged TCR beta cDNA libraries were used. In TCRdb, the PCR reads were re-called with MiXCR into one record per CDR3 protein. Of fewer than 700,000 distinct CDR3 sequences listed, 44% are singletons. The sequencing input was blood. The source of these receptors is a girl under 18 with multiple sclerosis.

This clonotype occurred many times. The V call is TRBV2, the J call TRBJ2-1; no reliable D call. V shed 1 base and J shed 13 bases, with 8 bases lying between them. Germline-derived CDR1 and CDR2 are SNHLY and FYNNEI. CDR3 length: 11 residues. CDR3 region: CASSEEASQFF. The CDR3 nucleotides are TGTGCCAGCAGTGAAGAGGCTAGTCAGTTCTTC.

This clonotype has only a few counts. This rearrangement joins TRBV11-3 to TRBJ2-6; TRBD1 is a possible D gene (6 bases). This CDR3 has 14 amino acids. V was shortened by 7 bases and J by 2 bases, with 9 bases between the two germline ends. Germline V gene data show CDR1 as SGHNT and CDR2 as YENEEA. Here the CDR3 reads CASTYRAGANVLTF. DNA for the CDR3: TGTGCCAGCACCTACAGGGCTGGGGCCAACGTCCTGACTTTC.

The chain is built from TRBV24-1 and TRBJ2-2; D tentatively reads TRBD1 or TRBD2 (5 bases each). Germline loops: CDR1 KGHDR, CDR2 SFDVKD. The CDR3 is 16 amino acids. Trimming removed 0 bases from V and 7 bases from J, with 14 bases in between. This CDR3 is CATSDLKRGENGELFF. For the CDR3, the DNA is TGTGCCACCAGTGATTTGAAAAGGGGAGAGAACGGGGAGCTGTTTTTT.

The chain has TRBV5-1 and TRBJ2-1, with 11 nucleotides matching TRBD1. Germline V CDR1 and CDR2: SGHRS, YFSETQ. J gave up 8 bases and V 5 bases, and 6 bases lay outside the gene matches. The CDR3 totals 14 residues. The CDR3 is CASRPDRGPDEQFF. CDR3 DNA sequence: TGCGCCAGCAGGCCGGACAGGGGGCCCGATGAGCAGTTCTTC.